This record covers a single T cell receptor (beta chain). Its antigen is not yet known. The sample holds no much larger clone one base away, and base qualities are not on file. TCR CDR3 regions were amplified from genomic DNA by multiplex PCR using the deep immunoSEQ assay. Extracted genomic DNA from each cell subset was spread evenly across all wells of several immunoSEQ 96-well plates, with each plate serving as a replicate. For sorted subsets, about 210 ng of genomic DNA, equivalent to 25,000 to 35,000 T cell genomes, went into each replicate PCR. The purified libraries were quantified using a Qubit 3.0 fluorometer, sized with a Bioanalyzer 2100, and then quantified again using the KAPA Library Quantification kit. Every immunoSEQ 96-well plate was sequenced on a dedicated single-read 150-cycle Illumina NextSeq 550 flow cell. In the original analysis: Because only junctional sequences without quality scores were contained in the immunoSEQ output, filtering matching that applied to full-length reads could not be performed. Sequences were annotated with PyIR, a Python wrapper for IgBLAST v1.9, using IMGT germline references to assign V/J genes and CDR3. Any read was removed if the V/J assignment was weak (E-value above 1e-6), the CDR3 was missing, or the read contained stop codons, out-of-frame junctions, or ambiguous translated residues. A V3J clonotype was defined by an identical inferred V gene, J gene, and CDR3 amino acid sequence. Percentage overlap between repertoires was computed as shared unique clonotypes divided by the size of the smaller repertoire. Richness of each repertoire was evaluated using RTK rarefaction, the Chao1 estimator, and Recon v2.1 estimates of unobserved clonotypes. Generation probabilities were computed with OLGA for all TCRbeta clonotypes obtained by the gDNA method from a few donors. Entries here come from immuneACCESS through TCRdb and include only in-frame sequences with V and J called. Some clones fail to appear in such tables; in the studies checked, an unresolved V gene covers under half of the shortfall, and the cause of the remainder is unknown. D and trimming were read from the DNA, whereas the V and J calls and clone size are those reported in that table. Across this sample there are about 2.1 million clones, with about 93% seen only once. The ten biggest clones cover approximately 1.7% of the sample.

The data stem from a study of shared clonotypes between healthy human individuals (dated by TCRdb to the early 2020s). Regarding the study in general: Three men and a couple of women, aged 18 to 49 years, made up the cohort. For each donor, CD4 naive and CD4 memory were each run on three plates, CD8 naive on two plates, and CD8 memory on one plate. To estimate repertoire size and how much clonotypes are shared between individuals, the study performed deep sequencing of blood TCR repertoires from a few healthy adults. To increase sequencing depth and limit assay-specific biases, different laboratories used diverse techniques to prepare libraries and sequence TCR repertoires. Each donor's leukapheresis produced roughly between roughly 0.85 and 9.5 billion PBMCs. Study-level results and caveats: Larger estimated clonotype richness was generally found for naive subsets than for memory subsets. Compared with non-shared clonotypes, the clonotypes found in all four sorted-subset donors had higher generation probabilities. Sampling was limited to blood, and TCR repertoires in tissue likely differ from TCR repertoires in blood. Rarefaction of sorted-subset datasets indicated incomplete sequencing despite the large sequencing depth. Pairwise subsampling indicated that sequencing depth was expected to affect the degree of clonotype sharing among donors. The genetic and exposure-history diversity represented was limited by the small number of donors. When four donors were compared, the shared fraction of clonotypes was roughly 4.8% for naive CD4, around 3.5% for naive CD8, 2% to 2.5% for memory CD4, and 0.4% for memory CD8.

CD8 naive samples were CD45RO-negative cells positively selected for CCR7, giving a CD45RA+CCR7+ population that excluded TemRA cells. The donors were healthy, HIV-negative adults with no recently reported acute infections or vaccinations. All donors were Caucasian adults living in Nashville, Tennessee, USA. Blood was collected by leukapheresis, and PBMCs were isolated by Ficoll-Histopaque density gradient centrifugation and then cryopreserved in liquid nitrogen vapor phase. Purity and quantity of every magnetically sorted T cell population were checked by analytical flow cytometry. Genomic DNA was isolated from each sorted fraction and quantified by UV absorbance on a Nanodrop 2000c. Clipping removes 5 bases from V and 2 bases from J, with 19 as the unmatched junction base count. The CDR3 goes from the cysteine to the phenylalanine over 19 residues. Solely the CDR3 DNA is kept, with 57 bases framed from the first base. Reading the germline V gene (reference sequence) gives CDR1 MNHEY and CDR2 SMNVEV.

This clonotype originated in a man between 18 and 29 years old in good health. Some clones in this sample may be carry-over from other donors' samples. The chain links TRBV27 with TRBJ2-7; the central 9 bases match TRBD1. Sequenced sample: naive CD8+ T cells from PBMCs. The label giving this sample's cell subset or site can be read as: CD45RA+CCR7+. The CDR3 region: CASSPRTGDIRDPAYEQYF. Here is the DNA: TGTGCCAGCAGTCCCCGGACAGGGGATATAAGGGATCCTGCCTACGAGCAGTACTTC.